This passage covers 7 T cell receptor beta chains from one sample sequenced in a study of siplizumab effects on memory and regulatory T cells. TCRdb's copy holds only in-frame clones and misses some; the assay was immunoSEQ multiplex PCR. The table has tens of thousands of clones, roughly 90% seen once. Sequencing input: naive CD4+ T cells sorted from blood. The receptor set was obtained from a human donor in good health.

This chain connects TRBV5-4 to TRBJ2-5; 7 bases agree with TRBD2. Germline CDR1 is SGHNT and CDR2 is YYREEE (reference sequence). V lost 2 bases to trimming and J lost 4 bases; unmatched junction nucleotides: 11. This CDR3 is built from 16 residues. CDR3 nucleotide sequence: TGTGCCAGCAGCTTCGGGGGGAAAGCCCTGACAGAGACCCAGTACTTC. Residues: CASSFGGKALTETQYF.

V gene TRBV7-2 combines with J gene TRBJ1-2; no definite D call. Germline V CDR1 and CDR2: SGHTA, FQGNSA. Trimming took off 1 base at V and 2 bases at J, with 14 bases between the two ends. The CDR3 is 16 residues long. Written as DNA, the CDR3 is TGTGCCAGCAGCTTAGTAACCGGCGGGTTAAACTATGGCTACACCTTC. It yields the protein CASSLVTGGLNYGYTF. Full variable domain (rest looked up from reference TRBV7-2 and TRBJ1-2): GAGVSQSPSNKVTEKGKDVELRCDPISGHTALYWYRQSLGQGLEFLIYFQGNSAPDKSGLPSDRFSAERTGGSVSTLTIQRTQQEDSAVYLCASSLVTGGLNYGYTFGSGTRLTVV.

The gene calls are TRBV6-6 and TRBJ1-5, with no clear D. V gave up 6 bases and J gave up 0 bases, with 9 bases separating them. The germline gives CDR1 MNHNY, CDR2 SVGAGI (reference sequence). CDR3 length equals 14 residues. The CDR3 DNA sequence: TGTGCCAGCAGCCGCGGGTATAGCAATCAGCCCCAGCATTTT. Translating gives CASSRGYSNQPQHF.

The J gene is TRBJ2-3, the V gene TRBV18; no reliable D call. Deletions cut 0 bases from V and 5 bases from J, with 9 bases between. Looked up from germline, CDR1 is KGHSH and CDR2 is LQKENI. The CDR3 is 14 residues long. This CDR3 reads CASSPPNSQDTQYF. DNA of the CDR3: TGTGCCAGCTCACCACCAAACAGCCAAGATACGCAGTATTTT.

The chain combines TRBV27 with TRBJ1-1, with D unresolved. Trimming took off 2 bases at V and 1 base at J, with 5 bases between the two ends. The length of the CDR3 is 13 residues. Germline CDR1 reads MNHEY; CDR2 reads SMNVEV (reference sequence). DNA of the CDR3: TGTGCCAGCAGTTTAAAGCCGAACACTGAAGCTTTCTTT. Amino acid sequence: CASSLKPNTEAFF.

The rearrangement joins TRBV5-1 to TRBJ2-7; D is perhaps TRBD1 (5 bases). The ends were cut back, 2 bases at V and 0 bases at J, with 12 bases in the middle. The CDR3 runs to 15 residues. Germline-derived CDR1 and CDR2 are SGHRS and YFSETQ. The CDR3 nucleotides are TGCGCCAGCAGCTTTGAAAGGGGCCTCTCCTACGAGCAGTACTTC. Its translation: CASSFERGLSYEQYF.

The chain links TRBV27 to TRBJ2-5; no clear D gene. The CDR3 runs to 13 residues. V lost 2 bases to trimming and J lost 3 bases, with 7 bases between them. The V gene's germline CDR1 is MNHEY and CDR2 SMNVEV (reference sequence). The CDR3 DNA reads TGTGCCAGCAGTTTACGTGTTAAAGAGACCCAGTACTTC. It specifies CASSLRVKETQYF.